What follows are 25 T cell receptor beta chains derived from one specimen sequenced in a study of T cell responses to AZD1222 COVID-19 vaccine. The data were produced by immunoSEQ multiplex PCR, yet TCRdb's version contains in-frame clones alone and is incomplete. The table lists around 140,000 clones, more than 85% of them singletons. Source: peripheral blood, taken 28 days after the second AZD1222 dose. Receptors originate from an adult who received the AZD1222 COVID-19 vaccine.

The DNA for the CDR3 is TGTGCCAGCGGGGCCTATGGCTACACCTTC. Encoded protein: CASGAYGYTF. This rearrangement joins TRBV12-3 or TRBV12-4 to TRBJ1-2; D may be TRBD1 (5 bases). The CDR3 runs to 10 residues. V was clipped by 8 bases and J by 4 bases, with 5 bases between them.

The chain employs TRBV11-3 and TRBJ1-3; D perhaps matches TRBD1 (6 bases). The length of the CDR3 is 17 residues. In germline, CDR1 is SGHNT, CDR2 YENEEA. Between the trimmed V and J ends, which lost 2 bases and 0 bases, there was a span of 14 bases. CDR3 sequence: CASSLNPGTHSGNTIYF. The DNA of the CDR3 is TGTGCCAGCAGCTTAAATCCCGGGACACACTCTGGAAACACCATATATTTT.

The chain joins TRBV12-3 or TRBV12-4 to TRBJ1-5; TRBD1 is a possible D gene (5 bases). Trimming removed 3 bases from V and 11 bases from J, with 11 bases in between. The CDR3 sequence is 12 residues long. DNA for the CDR3: TGTGCCAGCAGTTTGGTGTCCAGGGCCCAGCATTTT. It is translated as CASSLVSRAQHF.

The chain carries TRBV6-5 and TRBJ1-1; unclear D gene. Germline V gene data show CDR1 as MNHEY and CDR2 as SVGAGI. V shed 6 bases and J shed 2 bases, with 7 bases lying between them. The CDR3 consists of 12 residues. The CDR3 DNA is TGTGCCAGCAGCCAGTATAACACTGAAGCTTTCTTT. Translated: CASSQYNTEAFF.

J is TRBJ2-4 and V is TRBV19; D perhaps matches TRBD2 (6 bases). CDR1 and CDR2 from the germline V gene are LNHDA and SQIVND (reference sequence). This CDR3 has 13 residues. V dropped 3 bases and J dropped 9 bases, with 12 bases sitting between them. CDR3 loop: CASSMEGRGIQYF. The CDR3 DNA reads as TGTGCCAGTAGTATGGAGGGCCGGGGCATTCAGTACTTC. The variable domain in full, with the rest retrieved from reference TRBV19 and TRBJ2-4, is DGGITQSPKYLFRKEGQNVTLSCEQNLNHDAMYWYRQDPGQGLRLIYYSQIVNDFQKGDIAEGYSVSREKKESFPLTVTSAQKNPTAFYLCASSMEGRGIQYFGAGTRLSVL.

This clone was seen a few times. The CDR3 DNA reads TGTGCCAGCAGCGCATACCTGTCGACTGAAGCTTTCTTT. This encodes CASSAYLSTEAFF. The chain carries TRBV5-5 and TRBJ1-1; D ambiguous. Trimming removed 4 bases from V and 5 bases from J, with 12 bases in between. Germline V gene sequence: CDR1 SGHKS, CDR2 YYEKEE (reference sequence). This CDR3 comprises 13 residues.

For this clone: Compared with germline, one end of the junction differs, possibly owing to a read error. The J gene is TRBJ2-5, the V gene TRBV7-7, with D perhaps matching TRBD1 (6 bases). CDR1 is SSHAT and CDR2 is FNYEAQ in the germline V gene (reference sequence). The CDR3 loop spans 15 amino acids. CDR3 in amino acids: CASSLGGSWVETQYF. Here the CDR3 DNA reads TGTGCTAGCAGCTTAGGGGGTTCGTGGGTAGAGACCCAGTACTTC.

This chain links TRBV21-1 with TRBJ1-3. TRBV21-1 is classified as a pseudogene. The CDR3 extends over 12 amino acids. The DNA for the CDR3 is TGTGCCAGCAGCAAAGAAAGAAACACCATATATTTT. Protein product: CASSKERNTIYF.

CDR3 protein: CASSLGGNSGNTIYF. The CDR3 bases are TGTGCCAGCAGCTTAGGGGGGAACTCTGGAAACACCATATATTTT. This sequence joins TRBV7-9 and TRBJ1-3; weak D call: TRBD1 (5 bases). V gave up 1 base and J gave up 0 bases, with 7 bases separating them. The CDR3 has 15 residues. From germline, CDR1 is SEHNR and CDR2 FQNEAQ (reference sequence).

The chain carries TRBV7-2 and TRBJ1-5; no reliable D call. V dropped 1 base and J dropped 5 bases, with 6 bases sitting between them. Germline CDR1 SGHTA, CDR2 FQGNSA. The CDR3 is made up of 13 amino acids. The DNA for the CDR3 is TGTGCCAGCAGCTTAGACGCAGATCAGCCCCAGCATTTT. Translating it yields CASSLDADQPQHF.

The chain combines TRBV20-1 with TRBJ2-5; tentative D call: TRBD2 (5 bases). Trimming took 5 bases from V and 7 from J, leaving 11 bases between them. The CDR3 spans 11 residues. Germline loops: CDR1 DFQATT, CDR2 SNEGSKA (reference sequence). Here the CDR3 DNA reads TGCAGTGCTGTCGGGGATGTGACCCAGTACTTC. Translating gives CSAVGDVTQYF.

J is TRBJ1-2 and V is TRBV30, with 8 bases aligning to TRBD1. The CDR3 has 15 residues. With V trimmed by 2 bases and J by 4 bases, 9 bases remained unmatched. Germline-derived CDR1 and CDR2 are GTSNPN and SVGIG (reference sequence). In DNA, the CDR3 is TGTGCCTGGAGTAGCCAGGGGGCTTATCTCTATGGCTACACCTTC. Residues: CAWSSQGAYLYGYTF. The entire variable domain, with the rest obtained from reference TRBV30 and TRBJ1-2, is as follows: SQTIHQWPATLVQPVGSPLSLECTVEGTSNPNLYWYRQAAGRGLQLLFYSVGIGQISSEVPQNLSASRPQDRQFILSSKKLLLSDSGFYLCAWSSQGAYLYGYTFGSGTRLTVV.

This chain joins TRBV7-2 and TRBJ2-2; D might be TRBD1 (7 bases). The CDR3 runs 15 residues. With 6 bases removed from V and 4 bases from J, the gap between germline ends came to 15 bases. Germline V CDR1 and CDR2: SGHTA, FQGNSA. The CDR3 reads CASRQIQGGTGELFF. The CDR3 DNA reads TGTGCCAGCAGACAGATCCAGGGGGGCACCGGGGAGCTGTTTTTT.

This chain uses TRBV6-5 with TRBJ1-2; tentative D call: TRBD1 (5 bases). The CDR3 extends over 13 amino acids. The germline gives CDR1 MNHEY, CDR2 SVGAGI. Trimming shortened V by 3 bases and J by 4 bases, and 9 bases separated the two germline ends. CDR3 in amino acids: CASSYPDSYGYTF. As DNA, the CDR3 is TGTGCCAGCAGTTATCCCGACAGCTATGGCTACACCTTC.

The chain combines TRBV28 with TRBJ2-2; D perhaps matches TRBD2 (5 bases). V was pared by 4 bases and J by 4 bases, with 22 bases between. Germline lookup yields CDR1 MDHEN and CDR2 SYDVKM. CDR3 length: 18 residues. CDR3 loop: CASSSPPGGGWATGELFF. CDR3 DNA sequence: TGTGCCAGCAGTTCCCCCCCCGGTGGAGGATGGGCCACCGGGGAGCTGTTTTTT.

V and J are TRBV7-2 and TRBJ1-5; no firm D call. The CDR3 consists of 15 residues. V lost 3 bases, J lost 11 bases, and 20 bases lay in between. CDR1 and CDR2 from the germline V gene are SGHTA and FQGNSA. The CDR3 region has the DNA TGTGCCAGCAGCTTGGAACCGGCGTTTGGTTCAGCCCAGCATTTT. Protein sequence: CASSLEPAFGSAQHF.

The chain couples TRBV11-2 to TRBJ1-5, with 7 bases that match TRBD1. Germline trimming cut 5 bases from V and 3 bases from J; bases unmatched to any gene: 7. Germline lookup yields CDR1 SGHAT and CDR2 FQNNGV. The CDR3 extends over 15 amino acids. The CDR3 nucleotides are TGTGCCAGCAGCGAGGGACAGAGATACAATCAGCCCCAGCATTTT. It encodes CASSEGQRYNQPQHF.

The chain has TRBV5-1 and TRBJ1-1; a possible D gene is TRBD1 (6 bases). Trimming stripped 1 base from V and 2 bases from J, with 12 bases between. The CDR3 covers 15 residues. Germline lookup yields CDR1 SGHRS and CDR2 YFSETQ. The CDR3 protein is CASSLRGLRNTEAFF. CDR3 DNA sequence: TGCGCCAGCAGCTTGCGGGGGCTGAGAAACACTGAAGCTTTCTTT.

The J gene is TRBJ2-2, the V gene TRBV4-3, with D perhaps matching TRBD2 (6 bases). There are 15 residues in the CDR3. The germline V and J ends were trimmed by 4 bases and 1 base, with 10 bases remaining between them. CDR1 and CDR2 from the germline V gene are LGHNA and YSLEER. CDR3 region: CASSLRAGNTGELFF. The DNA for the CDR3 is TGCGCCAGCAGCCTGAGAGCGGGGAACACCGGGGAGCTGTTTTTT.

This sequence joins TRBV9 and TRBJ1-2, with D perhaps TRBD1 (5 bases). The germline gives CDR1 SGDLS, CDR2 YYNGEE. The CDR3 runs to 13 residues. The V gene lost 0 bases and the J gene lost 5 bases, with 8 bases spanning the gap. CDR3 in amino acids: CASSVGGQYGYTF. In nucleotides, the CDR3 is TGTGCCAGCAGCGTAGGGGGCCAATATGGCTACACCTTC.

V usage is TRBV6-4 and J usage is TRBJ1-1; no reliable D call. The V end lost 5 bases, the J end lost 1 base, and 8 bases lay between the germline ends. Germline V lookup: CDR1 MRHNA, CDR2 SNTAGT. The CDR3 has 13 amino acids. The CDR3 DNA sequence: TGTGCCAGCAGTCGCGAGGGGAACACTGAAGCTTTCTTT. This gives the protein CASSREGNTEAFF.

V usage is TRBV9 and J usage is TRBJ1-6; D not resolved. CDR1 and CDR2 (germline): SGDLS, YYNGEE. The V end lost 4 bases, the J end lost 7 bases, and 15 bases lay between the germline ends. The CDR3 is 15 residues long. The chain's CDR3 is CASSPGGDGNSPLHF. CDR3 nucleotides: TGTGCCAGCAGCCCTGGTGGGGATGGGAATTCACCCCTCCACTTT. The full variable domain, with the rest looked up from reference TRBV9 and TRBJ1-6, is DSGVTQTPKHLITATGQRVTLRCSPRSGDLSVYWYQQSLDQGLQFLIQYYNGEERAKGNILERFSAQQFPDLHSELNLSSLELGDSALYFCASSPGGDGNSPLHFGNGTRLTVT.

The CDR3 DNA reads TGCGCCAGCAGCTTTAGCGGGGGTAACACCGGGGAGCTGTTTTTT. It specifies CASSFSGGNTGELFF. This chain links TRBV5-1 with TRBJ2-2, with 9 nucleotides matching TRBD2. From germline, CDR1 is SGHRS and CDR2 YFSETQ. With V trimmed by 2 bases and J by 2 bases, 1 base remained unmatched. The length of the CDR3 is 15 residues.

The chain carries TRBV20-1 and TRBJ2-3, with TRBD2 matching 7 bases. V was clipped by 3 bases and J by 4 bases; unmatched bases: 7. The CDR3 sequence is 14 residues long. Per germline, CDR1 DFQATT and CDR2 SNEGSKA (reference sequence). The CDR3 DNA follows: TGCAGTGCTAGTTACGCGGGAGCGGCAGATACGCAGTATTTT. Translating gives CSASYAGAADTQYF.

The chain employs TRBV10-1 and TRBJ2-3, with 9 bases aligning to TRBD1. Trimming cost V 3 bases and J 5 bases; bases outside gene matches: 3. Germline CDR1 WNHNN, CDR2 SYGVQD (reference sequence). The CDR3 sequence is 14 residues long. The CDR3 reads CASSEQGAEDTQYF. The CDR3 DNA is TGCGCCAGCAGTGAACAGGGGGCTGAAGATACGCAGTATTTT.